This T cell receptor beta chain was sequenced in a study of CD8+ T cells in alopecia areata. Study summary: Among treated patients, oral tofacitinib was administered at 5 to 10 mg twice daily. The protocol delivered tofacitinib for 6 to 18 months, then withdrew it for 6 months.

Extracted RNA was reverse transcribed, and the resulting cDNA served as sequencing template. Libraries were prepared by immunoSEQ multiplex PCR; TCRdb keeps only in-frame clonotypes and omits some of them. The sample includes some 170,000 clones, 59% of them seen just once. Germline V lookup: CDR1 SQVTM, CDR2 ANQGSEA. With 3 bases clipped from V and 3 bases from J, the junction kept 7 bases outside the gene matches. The CDR3 is 16 residues long. It was from alopecia areata patients that lesional scalp punch biopsies and peripheral blood were collected. PBMCs, the starting material, were the source of sorted CD4+ and CD8+ T cells.

The gene calls are TRBV29-1 and TRBJ2-3; 12 nucleotides match TRBD2. The receptor comes from a human donor with alopecia areata. The input for sequencing was CD4+ T cells sorted from blood, taken at week 0. The CDR3 DNA sequence: TGCAGCGTTGATTGGGCCGGGACTAGCGGGACAGATACGCAGTATTTT. Translated, it gives CSVDWAGTSGTDTQYF.